This T cell receptor (beta chain) was sequenced for a study of monozygotic twins with inflammatory bowel disease. Notes on the study in general: Researchers reported no repertoire similarity difference between concordant and discordant twins, possibly from limited power. Reduced clonotype sharing with other individuals was observed in IBD patients relative to healthy twins, especially with disease activity. A reduction in TCRbeta diversity (inverse Simpson) was seen in IBD patients relative to healthy co-twins.

The CDR3 is made up of 17 amino acids. The germline gives CDR1 LNHDA, CDR2 SQIVND (reference sequence). cDNA was made in eight separate reactions per sample. After re-calling the 5' RACE reads, TCRdb lists one entry per CDR3 protein, DNA absent. This table holds 300,000 to 350,000 distinct CDR3 sequences. Of note for this clonotype: Antigen: not known.

This chain uses TRBV19 with TRBJ2-6; the TCRdb D gene call, TRBD1, has no DNA to confirm it. The sequence derives from a human donor with ulcerative colitis or Crohn's disease, or a healthy co-twin of an affected twin (not recorded which). Sequencing input: blood. CDR3 loop: CASSISFVRSGANVLTF.